This TCR beta chain is drawn from a study of neurological immune-mediated disorders. In TCRdb, the 5' RACE reads were re-called with MiXCR into one record per CDR3 protein. The sample holds 25,000 to 30,000 distinct CDR3 sequences, about 16% seen once. The V segment lost 5 bases and the J segment 6 bases; nucleotides outside the gene matches: 10. This CDR3 is built from 16 residues. Germline values: CDR1 SGHVS, CDR2 FQNEAQ. This clonotype was found many times. Time point noted: technical triplicate 3. The chain carries TRBV7-8 and TRBJ1-6, with 7 bases aligning to TRBD1. Sequences were obtained from CD4+ T cells from blood. This clonotype was obtained from a female donor with HTLV-1-associated myelopathy (HAM/TSP). CDR3 nucleotide sequence: TGTGCCAGCAGCAGAACAGCCGGGACAGCTAATTCACCCCTCCACTTT. Its protein product is CASSRTAGTANSPLHF.